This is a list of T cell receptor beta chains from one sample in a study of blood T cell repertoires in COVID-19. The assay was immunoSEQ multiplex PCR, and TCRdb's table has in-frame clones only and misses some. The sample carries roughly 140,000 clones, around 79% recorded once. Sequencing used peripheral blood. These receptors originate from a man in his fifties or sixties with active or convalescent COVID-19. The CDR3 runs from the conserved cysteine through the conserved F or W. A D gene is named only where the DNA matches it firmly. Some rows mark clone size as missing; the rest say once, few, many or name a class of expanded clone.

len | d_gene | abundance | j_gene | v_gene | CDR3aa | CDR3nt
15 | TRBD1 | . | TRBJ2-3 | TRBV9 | CASSPWTGWTDTQYF | TGTGCCAGCAGCCCTTGGACAGGGTGGACAGATACGCAGTATTTT
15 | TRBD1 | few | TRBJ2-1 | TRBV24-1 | CATSAEDRAENEQFF | TGTGCCACCAGTGCCGAGGACAGGGCTGAGAATGAGCAGTTCTTC
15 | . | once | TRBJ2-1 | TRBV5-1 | CASSALIGSVNEQFF | TGCGCCAGCAGCGCCCTTATCGGGAGCGTCAATGAGCAGTTCTTC
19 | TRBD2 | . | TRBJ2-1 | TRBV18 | CASSPSGTSGSLAYNEQFF | TGTGCCAGCTCACCATCCGGGACTAGCGGGAGTTTAGCCTACAATGAGCAGTTCTTC
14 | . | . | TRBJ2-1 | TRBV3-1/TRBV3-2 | CASSQALGVTEQFF | TGTGCCAGCAGCCAAGCCCTAGGAGTGACTGAGCAGTTCTTC
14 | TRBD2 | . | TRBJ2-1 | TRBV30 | CAREGAGGFNEQFF | TGTGCCAGGGAAGGAGCGGGAGGGTTCAATGAGCAGTTCTTC
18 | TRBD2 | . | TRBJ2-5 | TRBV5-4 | CASNSVGLAGHSQETQYF | TGTGCCAGCAACTCCGTGGGACTAGCGGGACACTCCCAAGAGACCCAGTACTTC
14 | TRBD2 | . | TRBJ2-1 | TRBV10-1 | CASSRLAGVGEQFF | TGCGCCAGCAGCCGACTAGCGGGAGTTGGTGAGCAGTTCTTC
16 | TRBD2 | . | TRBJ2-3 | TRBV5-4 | CASSATSGRALDTQYF | TGTGCCAGCAGCGCGACTAGCGGGAGGGCCTTGGATACGCAGTATTTT
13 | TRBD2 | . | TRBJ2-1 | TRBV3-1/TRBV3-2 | CASSRSSGNEQFF | TGTGCCAGCAGCCGTTCTAGCGGGAATGAGCAGTTCTTC
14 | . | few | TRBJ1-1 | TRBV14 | CASSQVQGAGEAFF | TGTGCCAGCAGCCAAGTCCAGGGTGCTGGTGAAGCTTTCTTT
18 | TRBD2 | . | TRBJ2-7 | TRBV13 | CASSLTGLAGTLSYEQYF | TGTGCCAGCAGCTTAACCGGACTAGCGGGTACTCTCTCCTACGAGCAGTACTTC
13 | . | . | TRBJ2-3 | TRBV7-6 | CASSLDRTDTQYF | TGTGCCAGCAGCTTAGACAGAACAGATACGCAGTATTTT
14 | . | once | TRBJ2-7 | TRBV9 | CASSVVDRGSEQYF | TGTGCCAGCAGCGTAGTGGACAGAGGGAGCGAGCAGTACTTC
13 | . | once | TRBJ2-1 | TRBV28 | CASIRSGGNEQFF | TGTGCCAGCATCAGATCCGGAGGGAATGAGCAGTTCTTC
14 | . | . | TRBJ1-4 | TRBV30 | CAWSVRRGNEKLFF | TGTGCCTGGAGTGTACGCAGGGGCAACGAAAAACTGTTTTTT
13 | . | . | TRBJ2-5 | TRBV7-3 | CASSLVGRETQYF | TGTGCCAGCAGCTTAGTAGGGAGGGAGACCCAGTACTTC
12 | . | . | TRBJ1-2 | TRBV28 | CASRSGNYGYTF | TGTGCCAGCCGTTCAGGGAACTATGGCTACACCTTC
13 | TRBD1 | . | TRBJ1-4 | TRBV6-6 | CASRTDRDEKLFF | TGTGCCAGCAGAACCGACAGGGATGAAAAACTGTTTTTT
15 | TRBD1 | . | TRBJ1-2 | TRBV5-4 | CASSLWTGGIYGYTF | TGTGCCAGCAGCTTGTGGACAGGGGGCATCTATGGCTACACCTTC
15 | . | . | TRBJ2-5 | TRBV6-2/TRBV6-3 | CASSFSNYREETQYF | TGTGCCAGCAGTTTTTCAAACTACAGGGAGGAGACCCAGTACTTC
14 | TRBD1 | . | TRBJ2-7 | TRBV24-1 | CATSDRQGAREQYF | TGTGCCACCAGTGACCGACAGGGGGCACGAGAGCAGTACTTC
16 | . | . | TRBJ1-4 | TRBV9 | CASSVEGLATNEKLFF | TGTGCCAGCAGCGTAGAGGGGCTTGCAACTAATGAAAAACTGTTTTTT
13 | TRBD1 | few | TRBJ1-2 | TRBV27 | CASSPQGEDGYTF | TGTGCCAGCAGTCCCCAGGGGGAGGATGGCTACACCTTC
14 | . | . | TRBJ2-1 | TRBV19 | CASSMGPSLNEQFF | TGTGCCAGTAGTATGGGGCCCTCTCTCAATGAGCAGTTCTTC
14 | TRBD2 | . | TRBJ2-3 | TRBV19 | CASSSSGFTDTQYF | TGTGCCAGTAGTTCTAGCGGGTTCACAGATACGCAGTATTTT
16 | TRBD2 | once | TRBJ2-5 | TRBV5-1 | CASSPRGAGIQETQYF | TGCGCCAGCAGCCCACGCGGAGCGGGAATACAAGAGACCCAGTACTTC
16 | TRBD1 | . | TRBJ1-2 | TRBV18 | CASSPLPDRGRYGYTF | TGTGCCAGCTCACCACTACCGGACAGGGGGCGATATGGCTACACCTTC
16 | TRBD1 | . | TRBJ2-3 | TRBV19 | CASSYRTGDGTDTQYF | TGTGCCAGTAGTTACCGGACAGGGGACGGCACAGATACGCAGTATTTT
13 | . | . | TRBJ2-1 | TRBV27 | CASGLGPYNEQFF | TGTGCCAGCGGCCTAGGTCCCTACAATGAGCAGTTCTTC
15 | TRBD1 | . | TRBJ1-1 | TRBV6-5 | CASSYSGQANTEAFF | TGTGCCAGCAGTTACTCGGGACAGGCGAACACTGAAGCTTTCTTT
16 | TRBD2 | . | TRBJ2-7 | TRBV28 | CASSFLITSDLREQYF | TGTGCCAGCAGTTTCCTAATCACTAGCGACTTACGCGAGCAGTACTTC
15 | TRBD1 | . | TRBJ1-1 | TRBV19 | CASSLQGARNTEAFF | TGTGCCAGTAGCCTACAGGGGGCGCGGAACACTGAAGCTTTCTTT
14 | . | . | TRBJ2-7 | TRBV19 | CASSIGLASYEQYF | TGTGCCAGTAGTATAGGTCTAGCCTCCTACGAGCAGTACTTC
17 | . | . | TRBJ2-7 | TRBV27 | CASSPTGIPPRSYEQYF | TGTGCCAGCAGTCCCACAGGGATTCCCCCCCGGTCCTACGAGCAGTACTTC
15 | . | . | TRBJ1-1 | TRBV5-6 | CASSFNRAWNTEAFF | TGTGCCAGCAGCTTTAACAGGGCATGGAACACTGAAGCTTTCTTT
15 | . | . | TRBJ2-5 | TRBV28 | CASSRYSGFQETQYF | TGTGCCAGCAGCCGATATTCGGGGTTCCAAGAGACCCAGTACTTC
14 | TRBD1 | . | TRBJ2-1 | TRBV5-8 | CASNGGQGHNEQFF | TGTGCCAGCAACGGCGGACAGGGACACAATGAGCAGTTCTTC